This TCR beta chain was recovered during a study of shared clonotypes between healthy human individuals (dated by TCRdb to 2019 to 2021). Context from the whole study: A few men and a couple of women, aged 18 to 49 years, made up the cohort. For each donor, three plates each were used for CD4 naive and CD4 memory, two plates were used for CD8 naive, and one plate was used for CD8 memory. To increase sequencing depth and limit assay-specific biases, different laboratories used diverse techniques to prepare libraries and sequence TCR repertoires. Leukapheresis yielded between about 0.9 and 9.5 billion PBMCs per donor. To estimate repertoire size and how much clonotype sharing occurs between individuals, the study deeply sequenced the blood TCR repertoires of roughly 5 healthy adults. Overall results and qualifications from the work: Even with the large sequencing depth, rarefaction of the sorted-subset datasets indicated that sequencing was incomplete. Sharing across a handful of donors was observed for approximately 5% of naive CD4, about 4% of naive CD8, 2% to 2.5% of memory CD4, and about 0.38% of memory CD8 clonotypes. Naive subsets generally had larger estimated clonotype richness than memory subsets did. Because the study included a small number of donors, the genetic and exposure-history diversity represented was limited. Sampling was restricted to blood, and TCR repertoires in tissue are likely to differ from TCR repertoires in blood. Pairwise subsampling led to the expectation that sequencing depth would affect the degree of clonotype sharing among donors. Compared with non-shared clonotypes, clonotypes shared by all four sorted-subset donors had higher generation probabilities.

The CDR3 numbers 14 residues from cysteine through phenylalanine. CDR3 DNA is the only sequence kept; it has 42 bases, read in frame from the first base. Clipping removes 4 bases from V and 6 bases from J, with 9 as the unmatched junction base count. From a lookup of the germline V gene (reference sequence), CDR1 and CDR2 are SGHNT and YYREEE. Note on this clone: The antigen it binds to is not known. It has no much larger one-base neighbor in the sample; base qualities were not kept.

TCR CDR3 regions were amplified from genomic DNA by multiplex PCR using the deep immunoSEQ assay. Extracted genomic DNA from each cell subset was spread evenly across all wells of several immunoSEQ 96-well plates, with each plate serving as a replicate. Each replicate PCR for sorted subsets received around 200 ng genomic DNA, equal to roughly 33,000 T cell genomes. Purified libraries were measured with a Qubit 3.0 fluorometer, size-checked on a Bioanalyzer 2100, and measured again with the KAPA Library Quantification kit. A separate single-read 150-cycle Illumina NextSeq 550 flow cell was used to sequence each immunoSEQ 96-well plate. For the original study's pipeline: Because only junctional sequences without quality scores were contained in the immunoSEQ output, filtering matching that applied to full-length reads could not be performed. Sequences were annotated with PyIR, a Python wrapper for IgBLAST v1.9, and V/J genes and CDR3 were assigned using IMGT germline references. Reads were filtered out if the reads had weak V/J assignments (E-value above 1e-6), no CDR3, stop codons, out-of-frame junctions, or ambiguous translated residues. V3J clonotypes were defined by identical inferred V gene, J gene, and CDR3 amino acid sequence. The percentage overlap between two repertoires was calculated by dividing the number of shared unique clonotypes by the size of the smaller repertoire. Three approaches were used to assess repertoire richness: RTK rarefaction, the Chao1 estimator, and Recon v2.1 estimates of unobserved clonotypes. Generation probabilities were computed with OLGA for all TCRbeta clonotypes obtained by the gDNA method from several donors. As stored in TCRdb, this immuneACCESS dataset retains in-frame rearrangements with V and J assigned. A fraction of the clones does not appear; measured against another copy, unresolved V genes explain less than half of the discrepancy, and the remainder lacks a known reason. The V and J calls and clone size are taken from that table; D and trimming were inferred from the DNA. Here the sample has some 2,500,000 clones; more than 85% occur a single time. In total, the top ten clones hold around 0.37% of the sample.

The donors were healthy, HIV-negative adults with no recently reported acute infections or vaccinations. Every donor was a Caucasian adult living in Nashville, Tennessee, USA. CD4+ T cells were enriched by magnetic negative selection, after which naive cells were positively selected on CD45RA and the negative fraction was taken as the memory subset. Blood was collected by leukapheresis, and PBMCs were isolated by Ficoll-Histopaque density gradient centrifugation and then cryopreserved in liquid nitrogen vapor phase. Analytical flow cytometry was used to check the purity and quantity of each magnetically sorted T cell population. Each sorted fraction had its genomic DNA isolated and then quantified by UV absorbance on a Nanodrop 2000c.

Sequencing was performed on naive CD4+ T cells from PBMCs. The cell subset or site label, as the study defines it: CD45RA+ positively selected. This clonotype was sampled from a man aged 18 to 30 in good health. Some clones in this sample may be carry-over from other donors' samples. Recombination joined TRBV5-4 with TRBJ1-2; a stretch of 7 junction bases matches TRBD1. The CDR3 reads CASSGPQGRDGYTF. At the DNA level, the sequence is TGTGCCAGCAGCGGACCACAGGGGCGGGATGGCTACACCTTC.